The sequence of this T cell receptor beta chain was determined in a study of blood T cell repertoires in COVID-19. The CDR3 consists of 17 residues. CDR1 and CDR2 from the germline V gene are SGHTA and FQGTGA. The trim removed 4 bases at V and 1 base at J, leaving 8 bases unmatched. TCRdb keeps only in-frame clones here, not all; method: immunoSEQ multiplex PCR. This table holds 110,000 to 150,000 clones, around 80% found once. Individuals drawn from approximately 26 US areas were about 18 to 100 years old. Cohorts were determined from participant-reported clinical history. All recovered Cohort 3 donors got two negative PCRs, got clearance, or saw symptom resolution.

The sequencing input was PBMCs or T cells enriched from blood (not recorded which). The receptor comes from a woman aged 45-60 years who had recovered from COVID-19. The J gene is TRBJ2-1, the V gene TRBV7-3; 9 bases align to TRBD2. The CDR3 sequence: CASSSGSGGTSYNEQFF. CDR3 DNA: TGTGCCAGCAGCTCAGGTAGCGGGGGTACGTCCTACAATGAGCAGTTCTTC.